This T cell receptor beta chain was documented in a study of shared clonotypes between healthy human individuals. Study-wide context: Aged between 18 and 49, the donors were a couple of women and a few men. Whole-study findings and limits: Generally, naive subsets came out with larger estimated richness than memory subsets.

In its sample, this clone was seen once. Its antigen is unknown. CDR3 length: 14 amino acids. CDR1 is PRHDT, CDR2 FYEKMQ, per germline (reference sequence). V lost 3 bases, J lost 0 bases, and 8 bases lay in between. At deep level, the assay was performed. Sorted subsets were amplified in replicate PCRs using 200 ng DNA, 30,000 to 35,000 T cell genomes. Only in-frame clones appear in the TCRdb table, and some are missing; sequencing was by immunoSEQ multiplex PCR. The table includes about 2,100,000 clones, approximately 94% detected once. CD45RO-negative, CCR7-positively selected cells formed the naive CD8 fraction, excluding terminally differentiated effector memory CD45RA+ cells.

This clonotype was obtained from a man younger than 35 in good health. Some clones in this sample may be carry-over from other donors' samples. The chain is built from TRBV13 and TRBJ1-2; D remains unclear. Material: naive CD8+ T cells from PBMCs. The CDR3 sequence: CASSLVQTNYGYTF. CDR3 in DNA: TGTGCCAGCAGCTTGGTACAGACTAACTATGGCTACACCTTC.